This is a list of T cell receptor beta chains from one sample in a study of T cells in Graves' hyperthyroidism and ophthalmopathy. TCRdb re-analysed the multiplex PCR reads in MiXCR, keeping a single row per CDR3 protein. Found here are 150,000 or so distinct CDR3 sequences, over 20% of them singletons; the top ten hold more than 60%. The sequencing sample was made of blood. These receptors all stem from a woman between 50 and 59 years old with Graves' hyperthyroidism that later progressed to Graves' ophthalmopathy. The CDR3 runs from the conserved cysteine through the conserved F or W. The D gene is left open where the match is weak. The size field is filled for only some rows; it gives once, few, many or a size class.

abundance	v_gene	d_gene	j_gene	CDR3aa	CDR3nt
few	TRBV6-2/TRBV6-3	TRBD1	TRBJ1-2	CASRSDRANYGYTF	TGTGCCAGCAGATCGGACAGGGCCAACTATGGCTACACCTTC
.	TRBV11-2	TRBD2	TRBJ2-1	CASSVARAGGPNEQFF	TGTGCCAGCAGCGTAGCAAGAGCGGGAGGCCCCAATGAGCAGTTCTTC
.	TRBV19	.	TRBJ1-5	CASRDPSNQPQHF	TGTGCCAGTAGAGACCCTAGCAATCAGCCCCAGCATTTT
.	TRBV10-3	TRBD2	TRBJ2-7	CAISGTSRSSYEQYF	TGTGCCATCAGTGGGACTAGCAGGAGCTCCTACGAGCAGTACTTC
many	TRBV5-1	TRBD2	TRBJ2-7	CASSLAGGRPSYEQYF	TGCGCCAGCAGCTTGGCGGGCGGGAGACCTTCCTACGAGCAGTACTTC
.	TRBV27	TRBD1	TRBJ2-7	CASRRFRDRAAEQYF	TGTGCCAGCAGAAGATTCCGGGACAGGGCGGCCGAGCAGTACTTC
many	TRBV24-1	.	TRBJ2-3	CATSAVLGAGPQYF	TGTGCCACCAGTGCGGTCCTCGGGGCAGGTCCGCAGTATTTT
once	TRBV27	TRBD1	TRBJ1-2	CASSFRDRASGYTF	TGTGCCAGCAGTTTCCGGGACAGGGCGTCTGGCTACACCTTC
.	TRBV5-6	.	TRBJ2-3	CASSLGELHSDTQYF	TGTGCCAGCAGCTTGGGGGAGCTTCACTCAGATACGCAGTATTTT
many	TRBV20-1	TRBD1	TRBJ1-6	CSAGGQLSSYNSPLHF	TGCAGTGCTGGGGGACAGTTGAGCTCCTATAATTCACCCCTCCACTTT
many	TRBV11-2	.	TRBJ2-3	CASSRPDSDTQYF	TGTGCCAGCAGCCGGCCCGACTCAGATACGCAGTATTTT
many	TRBV12-3/TRBV12-4	TRBD1	TRBJ1-1	CASSKQQGVGTEAFF	TGTGCCAGCAGTAAGCAACAGGGGGTCGGCACTGAAGCTTTCTTT
many	TRBV3-1	.	TRBJ1-1	CASSHSTGSTEAFF	TGTGCCAGCAGCCATTCGACAGGAAGCACTGAAGCTTTCTTT
.	TRBV6-1	.	TRBJ2-1	CASKSADFYNEQFF	TGTGCCAGCAAGTCAGCGGATTTTTACAATGAGCAGTTCTTC
many	TRBV20-1	.	TRBJ1-1	CSARPDSSHTEAFF	TGCAGTGCTAGACCTGACAGTAGTCACACTGAAGCTTTCTTT
.	TRBV4-1	TRBD2	TRBJ2-5	CASSLRLAGNQETQYF	TGCGCCAGCAGCCTTCGACTAGCGGGTAACCAAGAGACCCAGTACTTC
.	TRBV7-9	TRBD2	TRBJ2-1	CASSTLHTSGRANEQFF	TGTGCCAGCAGCACCCTTCATACTAGCGGGAGGGCAAATGAGCAGTTCTTC
many	TRBV4-1	TRBD2	TRBJ2-7	CASSQATSGPYYEQYF	TGCGCCAGCAGCCAAGCGACTAGCGGGCCGTACTACGAGCAGTACTTC
few	TRBV6-2/TRBV6-3	.	TRBJ2-1	CASTDQLANEQFF	TGTGCCAGCACCGACCAGTTAGCCAATGAGCAGTTCTTC
.	TRBV27	TRBD1	TRBJ1-1	CASRRGQGGNTEAFF	TGTGCCAGCAGGCGAGGACAGGGGGGGAACACTGAAGCTTTCTTT
many	TRBV30	TRBD2	TRBJ2-3	CAWRTSGSINTQYF	TGTGCCTGGCGGACTAGCGGGAGTATAAATACGCAGTATTTT
.	TRBV5-1	TRBD1	TRBJ2-3	CASSQGQMADTQYF	TGCGCCAGCAGCCAGGGACAGATGGCAGATACGCAGTATTTT
many	TRBV7-9	TRBD1	TRBJ1-1	CASSSDRRNTEAFF	TGTGCCAGCAGCTCGGACAGGAGGAACACTGAAGCTTTCTTT
many	TRBV28	TRBD1	TRBJ2-1	CASRDRTGPYNEQFF	TGTGCCAGCAGGGACCGGACAGGACCCTACAATGAGCAGTTCTTC
many	TRBV3-1	TRBD1	TRBJ2-7	CASSQDYGTGSYEQYF	TGTGCCAGCAGCCAAGATTATGGGACAGGCAGCTACGAGCAGTACTTC
few	TRBV12-3/TRBV12-4	.	TRBJ1-6	CASSLEPPPRSPLHF	TGTGCCAGCAGTTTGGAACCGCCGCCGCGCTCACCCCTCCACTTT
.	TRBV7-9	.	TRBJ1-1	CASSLGRLAGPNTEAFF	TGTGCCAGCAGCTTAGGCCGCCTGGCAGGGCCGAACACTGAAGCTTTCTTT
few	TRBV20-1	.	TRBJ1-1	CSAQTGARGTEAFF	TGCAGTGCCCAGACGGGGGCTAGGGGCACTGAAGCTTTCTTT
many	TRBV3-1	.	TRBJ2-7	CASSQVRGYEQYF	TGTGCCAGCAGCCAAGTCAGGGGCTACGAGCAGTACTTC
many	TRBV5-1	.	TRBJ2-2	CASSFPDLTGELFF	TGCGCCAGCAGCTTTCCGGACCTAACCGGGGAGCTGTTTTTT
many	TRBV28	.	TRBJ2-7	CASSFLLAYEQYF	TGTGCCAGCAGTTTCCTTCTAGCCTACGAGCAGTACTTC
many	TRBV27	TRBD2	TRBJ2-1	CASSLRREALNEQFF	TGTGCCAGCAGTTTAAGGCGGGAGGCCCTCAATGAGCAGTTCTTC
many	TRBV20-1	.	TRBJ2-1	CSARSTRTANEQFF	TGCAGTGCTAGGTCGACTAGAACCGCAAATGAGCAGTTCTTC
many	TRBV19	TRBD2	TRBJ2-2	CASTPRRTRINTGELFF	TGTGCCAGTACTCCAAGACGGACTAGGATCAACACCGGGGAGCTGTTTTTT
many	TRBV27	TRBD2	TRBJ2-2	CASSGPSRGGNTGELFF	TGTGCCAGCAGTGGACCGTCGCGGGGGGGTAACACCGGGGAGCTGTTTTTT
few	TRBV11-3	TRBD1	TRBJ2-1	CASSPQTGSSYNEQFF	TGTGCCAGCAGCCCCCAGACAGGGAGCTCCTACAATGAGCAGTTCTTC
many	TRBV12-3/TRBV12-4	.	TRBJ1-6	CASSFRGSDNSPLHF	TGTGCCAGCAGTTTTCGGGGATCTGATAATTCACCCCTCCACTTT
many	TRBV6-1	.	TRBJ2-2	CASSEEAANTGELFF	TGTGCCAGCAGTGAAGAAGCGGCGAACACCGGGGAGCTGTTTTTT
.	TRBV12-3/TRBV12-4	.	TRBJ1-2	CASSDPGINYGYTF	TGTGCCAGCAGTGATCCCGGGATTAACTATGGCTACACCTTC
.	TRBV20-1	TRBD1	TRBJ1-1	CSAESGGGSMNTEAFF	TGCAGTGCTGAGTCCGGAGGGGGCTCAATGAACACTGAAGCTTTCTTT
few	TRBV7-8	.	TRBJ2-7	CASSLGTGTRIPYEQYF	TGTGCCAGCAGCTTGGGGACCGGGACTCGGATCCCCTACGAGCAGTACTTC
.	TRBV7-3	TRBD2	TRBJ2-1	CASSSGPAGVGKYNEQFF	TGTGCCAGCAGCTCAGGACCAGCGGGAGTTGGAAAATACAATGAGCAGTTCTTC
few	TRBV5-1	TRBD1	TRBJ2-7	CASSPRPGGMYEQYF	TGCGCCAGCAGCCCGCGCCCAGGGGGCATGTACGAGCAGTACTTC
many	TRBV2	.	TRBJ2-1	CASISELNNEQFF	TGTGCCAGCATTTCGGAACTCAACAATGAGCAGTTCTTC
many	TRBV28	TRBD1	TRBJ2-4	CASRRGQGDNIQYF	TGTGCCAGCAGACGCGGACAGGGGGACAACATTCAGTACTTC
many	TRBV28	TRBD1	TRBJ2-7	CASRTTGGQGTYEQYF	TGTGCCAGCAGGACCACGGGGGGACAGGGGACCTACGAGCAGTACTTC
many	TRBV18	.	TRBJ2-5	CASSPPPSGETQYF	TGTGCCAGCTCACCACCGCCCAGCGGAGAGACCCAGTACTTC
.	TRBV7-2	TRBD1	TRBJ1-4	CASSTRQGVYNEKLFF	TGTGCCAGCAGCACCCGACAGGGTGTCTATAATGAAAAACTGTTTTTT
many	TRBV6-1	.	TRBJ1-5	CASSHNQPQHF	TGTGCCAGCAGCCATAATCAGCCCCAGCATTTT